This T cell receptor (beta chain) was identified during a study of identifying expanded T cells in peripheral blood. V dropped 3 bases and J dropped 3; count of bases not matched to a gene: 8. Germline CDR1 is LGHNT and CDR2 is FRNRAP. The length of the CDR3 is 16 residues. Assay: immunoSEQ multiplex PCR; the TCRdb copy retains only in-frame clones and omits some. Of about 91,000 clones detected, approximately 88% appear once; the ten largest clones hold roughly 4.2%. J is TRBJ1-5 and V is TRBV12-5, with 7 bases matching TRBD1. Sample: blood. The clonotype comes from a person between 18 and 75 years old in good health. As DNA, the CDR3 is TGTGCTAGTGGTTTTTTGACAGGGAGGGACAATCAGCCCCAGCATTTT. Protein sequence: CASGFLTGRDNQPQHF.